The TCR beta chain described here comes from a study of cytomegalovirus exposure and HLA in healthy donors. Germline CDR1 and CDR2: KGHSH and LQKENI. The CDR3 has 16 residues. V shed 1 base and J 3 bases; nucleotides not matched to a gene: 2. Findings of the study overall: The authors later found most CMV-associated TCR beta chains appeared HLA-restricted.

PCR was performed using 60 Vbeta and 13 Jbeta primers. The table came from immunoSEQ multiplex PCR; TCRdb's copy has only in-frame clones and leaves some out. The repertoire holds more than 75,000 clones, approximately 84% seen once, with 5.5% to 6.5% in the top ten. Turning to this clone: Its antigen is undetermined.

The sequenced sample was PBMCs. This TCR was sampled from a woman younger than 30 in good health and CMV-seropositive. This sequence joins TRBV18 and TRBJ2-1, with 11 positions matching TRBD2. The CDR3 loop is CASSPLAGGFYNEQFF. CDR3 nucleotides: TGTGCCAGCTCACCACTAGCGGGAGGGTTCTACAATGAGCAGTTCTTC.